The 23 T cell receptor beta chains below all came from one sample that was sequenced in a study of CD8+ T cells in alopecia areata. The treatment denotes: oral pan-JAK inhibitor, 5-10 mg twice daily. Isolated RNA was reverse transcribed into cDNA used as the sequencing template. Repertoires were generated with immunoSEQ multiplex PCR, while TCRdb's copy carries only in-frame clones and drops some. The table has about 200,000 clones, over 45% seen once. Sample: CD4+ T cells sorted from blood, taken at week 24, from a patient treated with tofacitinib. The receptors were gathered from a human donor with alopecia areata.

The chain couples TRBV2 to TRBJ2-7; D tentatively fits TRBD1 or TRBD2 (5 bases each). The germline V and J ends were trimmed by 3 bases and 5 bases, with 14 bases remaining between them. CDR1 and CDR2 from the germline V gene are SNHLY and FYNNEI. The CDR3 is made up of 14 amino acids. CDR3 in amino acids: CASSDGTEINEQYF. In nucleotides, the CDR3 is TGTGCCAGCAGTGATGGGACGGAGATTAACGAGCAGTACTTC.

The CDR3 sequence: CAWSVYGAKNIQYF. The CDR3 coding sequence is TGTGCCTGGAGTGTATATGGAGCCAAAAACATTCAGTACTTC. The chain joins TRBV30 to TRBJ2-4, with D uncertain. The CDR3 spans 14 residues. Trimming cost V 0 bases and J 0 bases, with 6 bases left between them. Per germline, CDR1 GTSNPN and CDR2 SVGIG (reference sequence).

The V and J genes are TRBV7-2 and TRBJ2-5, with a weak D call TRBD2 (6 bases). Germline V gene data show CDR1 as SGHTA and CDR2 as FQGNSA. V was shortened by 5 bases and J by 4 bases, with 17 bases between the two germline ends. The CDR3 contains 15 residues. In DNA, the CDR3 is TGTGCCAGCAGCCTGACTAGAGTAGCCCGAGAGACCCAGTACTTC. Translated: CASSLTRVARETQYF.

The sample holds one count of this clone. This chain connects TRBV29-1 to TRBJ2-7, with 12 bases that match TRBD1. This CDR3 is 14 amino acids long. V was pared by 4 bases and J by 4 bases, with 5 bases of the junction left unmatched. Per the germline V gene, CDR1 is SQVTM and CDR2 is ANQGSEA. The CDR3 is CSVAGTGGSYEQYF. CDR3 sequence (DNA): TGCAGCGTTGCCGGGACAGGGGGCTCATACGAGCAGTACTTC.

V usage is TRBV19 and J usage is TRBJ1-5; TRBD1 aligns across 8 bases. The CDR3 sequence is 16 residues long. After removal of 4 bases from V and 9 bases from J, the junction contained 14 bases not matched to a gene. Germline CDR1 LNHDA, CDR2 SQIVND (reference sequence). The CDR3 here is CASSTDRGVPILPQHF. DNA of the CDR3: TGTGCCAGTAGTACCGACAGGGGAGTACCCATCCTGCCCCAGCATTTT.

This chain links TRBV6-6 with TRBJ2-5, with TRBD1 as a possible D gene (6 bases). Germline values: CDR1 MNHNY, CDR2 SVGAGI (reference sequence). V was pared by 6 bases and J by 5 bases, with 19 bases between. The CDR3 is 15 amino acids. CDR3 bases: TGTGCCAGCAGCCCCGGACAGCCACCCCGTGAGACCCAGTACTTC. This translates into CASSPGQPPRETQYF.

The CDR3 nucleotides read TGTGCCAGCAGTACAAGCGTGGAAGAAGGCTACACCTTC. As protein: CASSTSVEEGYTF. The chain joins TRBV9 to TRBJ1-2; the D is unclear. This CDR3 has 13 amino acids. V was clipped by 5 bases and J by 8 bases, with 16 bases between them. Germline V CDR1 and CDR2: SGDLS, YYNGEE. The entire variable domain, with the rest obtained from reference TRBV9 and TRBJ1-2, is as follows: DSGVTQTPKHLITATGQRVTLRCSPRSGDLSVYWYQQSLDQGLQFLIQYYNGEERAKGNILERFSAQQFPDLHSELNLSSLELGDSALYFCASSTSVEEGYTFGSGTRLTVV.

This clone was observed at least ten times. This sequence joins TRBV7-2 and TRBJ1-2, with 9 positions matching TRBD1. V lost 1 base, J lost 5 bases, and 11 bases stayed unmatched. CDR1 is SGHTA and CDR2 is FQGNSA in the germline V gene. This CDR3 comprises 17 residues. In DNA form, the CDR3 reads TGTGCCAGCAGCTTAGACAGGGGGCTAATAACTTCTTATGGCTACACCTTC. This sequence encodes CASSLDRGLITSYGYTF.

This chain connects TRBV7-2 to TRBJ2-7; no clear D gene. Deletions cut 4 bases from V and 2 bases from J, with 21 bases between. This CDR3 has 17 residues. Germline V gives CDR1 SGHTA, CDR2 FQGNSA. As DNA, the CDR3 is TGTGCCAGCAGCTATTTAACGCTGGGTCAAACTACCTACGAGCAGTACTTC. Amino acids: CASSYLTLGQTTYEQYF.

The rearrangement uses TRBV30 and TRBJ2-1; 10 bases are shared with TRBD2. The length of the CDR3 is 15 residues. Germline V gene lookup returns CDR1 GTSNPN and CDR2 SVGIG (reference sequence). Trimming removed 2 bases from V and 3 bases from J; junction bases left unmatched: 4. The CDR3 nucleotides are TGTGCCTGGAGTCGACTAGCGGGTTTCTACAATGAGCAGTTCTTC. It specifies CAWSRLAGFYNEQFF. The full variable domain, with the rest looked up from reference TRBV30 and TRBJ2-1, is SQTIHQWPATLVQPVGSPLSLECTVEGTSNPNLYWYRQAAGRGLQLLFYSVGIGQISSEVPQNLSASRPQDRQFILSSKKLLLSDSGFYLCAWSRLAGFYNEQFFGPGTRLTVL.

This clone occurred many times. This sequence joins TRBV7-2 and TRBJ2-7; 7 bases match TRBD1. With V trimmed by 6 bases and J by 0 bases, 5 bases remained unmatched. CDR3 length: 14 amino acids. Germline V gene lookup returns CDR1 SGHTA and CDR2 FQGNSA. CDR3 sequence: CASRETGFSYEQYF. For the CDR3, the DNA is TGTGCCAGCAGGGAGACAGGGTTCTCCTACGAGCAGTACTTC.

This chain joins TRBV9 and TRBJ1-6; D remains unclear. The CDR3 is made up of 15 amino acids. CDR1 and CDR2 from the germline V gene are SGDLS and YYNGEE. Deletions cut 0 bases from V and 7 bases from J, with 11 bases between. Here the CDR3 DNA reads TGTGCCAGCAGCGTAGGACGACCAATGAATTCACCCCTCCACTTT. Translation gives CASSVGRPMNSPLHF.

This clone was found a few times. This chain joins TRBV5-1 and TRBJ2-3; 11 bases agree with TRBD2. The CDR3 spans 15 residues. Germline assignment: CDR1 SGHRS and CDR2 YFSETQ. V lost 1 base to trimming and J lost 5 bases; unmatched junction nucleotides: 3. The CDR3, as DNA: TGCGCCAGCAGCTTGCTAGCGGGAGGCCAAGATACGCAGTATTTT. This encodes CASSLLAGGQDTQYF.

The chain is built from TRBV5-6 and TRBJ2-7, with TRBD1 identical over 7 bases. The CDR3 has 14 amino acids. CDR1 and CDR2 from the germline V gene are SGHDT and YYEEEE. V lost 4 bases to trimming and J lost 2 bases; unmatched junction nucleotides: 6. For the CDR3, the DNA is TGTGCCAGCAGCCCGGGACAGCCGACCTACGAGCAGTACTTC. Protein: CASSPGQPTYEQYF.

In its sample, this clone was seen a few times. The chain uses TRBV7-3 and TRBJ2-7, with TRBD1 matching 8 bases. Trimming cost V 7 bases and J 3 bases; bases outside gene matches: 23. Germline V gene sequence: CDR1 SGHTA, CDR2 FQGTGA. The CDR3 is 19 amino acids. The CDR3 reads CASTPPNGTGDPKIYEQYF. As DNA, the CDR3 is TGTGCCAGCACCCCACCTAACGGGACAGGCGACCCCAAAATCTACGAGCAGTACTTC.

J is TRBJ2-2 and V is TRBV7-3; no definite D call. CDR1 is SGHTA and CDR2 is FQGTGA in the germline V gene. CDR3 size: 13 residues. V was pared by 0 bases and J by 4 bases, with 3 bases between. CDR3 nucleotide sequence: TGTGCCAGCAGCTTAACGAGCACCGGGGAGCTGTTTTTT. Its translation is CASSLTSTGELFF.

This clone has a handful of counts. The chain carries TRBV5-1 and TRBJ1-2; D might be TRBD1 (6 bases). The germline V and J ends were trimmed by 1 base and 2 bases, with 21 bases remaining between them. The CDR3 covers 18 residues. Germline assignment: CDR1 SGHRS and CDR2 YFSETQ. The CDR3 DNA follows: TGCGCCAGCAGCTTGAGGGGGACGGTAGGAGACTTAAACTATGGCTACACCTTC. Residues: CASSLRGTVGDLNYGYTF.

This clone has more than one count but fewer than ten. The rearrangement uses TRBV29-1 and TRBJ2-2; D might be TRBD1 (6 bases). Trimming left V 4 bases short and J 1 base short, with 10 bases between. Germline-derived CDR1 and CDR2 are SQVTM and ANQGSEA. There are 14 residues in the CDR3. The CDR3 protein is CSVGRGRNTGELFF. In DNA form, the CDR3 reads TGCAGCGTTGGAAGGGGGAGGAACACCGGGGAGCTGTTTTTT.

The chain joins TRBV5-4 to TRBJ2-7, with 9 bases aligning to TRBD1. The CDR3 length is 15 residues. CDR1 and CDR2 (germline): SGHNT, YYREEE (reference sequence). Germline trimming cut 3 bases from V and 2 bases from J; bases unmatched to any gene: 6. CDR3 sequence reads: CASSSSGTGPYEQYF. CDR3 nucleotide sequence: TGTGCCAGCAGCTCCTCCGGGACAGGGCCCTACGAGCAGTACTTC.

This chain joins TRBV5-1 and TRBJ1-6; D is possibly TRBD1 (6 bases). The germline V and J ends were trimmed by 4 bases and 8 bases, with 19 bases remaining between them. CDR3 length equals 16 residues. The V gene's germline CDR1 is SGHRS and CDR2 YFSETQ. CDR3 nucleotide sequence: TGCGCCAGCAGCCTAACCCTTGGCAGGGGTGATTCACCCCTCCACTTT. This codes for CASSLTLGRGDSPLHF.

V usage is TRBV6-5 and J usage is TRBJ2-7; 7 bases line up with TRBD1. Looked up from germline, CDR1 is MNHEY and CDR2 is SVGAGI. The CDR3 has 13 residues. The trim removed 6 bases at V and 5 bases at J, leaving 7 bases unmatched. The CDR3 DNA follows: TGTGCCAGCAGGGGATCGACAGGGAACGAGCAGTACTTC. Amino acids: CASRGSTGNEQYF.

The genes are TRBV2 and TRBJ2-7; D is perhaps TRBD1 (5 bases). Germline-derived CDR1 and CDR2 are SNHLY and FYNNEI. The V and J ends lost 2 bases and 6 bases respectively, with 8 bases between them. CDR3 length equals 12 residues. The CDR3 here is CASSEIRGEQYF. CDR3 bases: TGTGCCAGCAGTGAAATAAGGGGCGAGCAGTACTTC.

The gene calls are TRBV10-3 and TRBJ1-2, with D unclear. Germline CDR1 ENHRY, CDR2 SYGVKD. The V gene lost 4 bases and the J gene lost 7 bases, with 19 bases spanning the gap. The length of the CDR3 is 15 residues. CDR3 in amino acids: CAISVEPLGFGGYTF. In nucleotides, the CDR3 is TGTGCCATCAGTGTGGAACCGTTAGGGTTTGGTGGCTACACCTTC.